This T cell receptor beta chain was retrieved from a study of response to subunit inactivated influenza vaccine. Points from the study as a whole: Seasonal influenza vaccination, on each occasion, was suggested by the authors to recruit few new T cells.

From germline, CDR1 is DFQATT and CDR2 SNEGSKA (reference sequence). The CDR3 sequence is 12 residues long. The J segment lost 0 bases and the V segment lost 7 bases, leaving 2 bases of the junction unmatched. This clonotype was detected a few times. Its target is not known. TCRdb re-called the RT-PCR reads with MiXCR, one entry per CDR3 protein. Among about 800,000 distinct CDR3 sequences listed, less than 25% were seen once. The receptor comes from a man aged 50-60 years who received an inactivated influenza vaccine. The starting material was PBMCs from blood, obtained 5 to 6 days after vaccination. The chain couples TRBV20-1 to TRBJ2-7; TRBD1 matches at 8 bases. In DNA form, the CDR3 reads TGCAGTGGACAGGGGAGCTCCTACGAGCAGTACTTC. It is translated as CSGQGSSYEQYF.